This T cell receptor beta chain was documented in a study of Graves' ophthalmopathy and Graves' hyperthyroidism. Looking at the study overall: At initial diagnosis, peripheral blood was obtained, and this preceded any treatment. Study conclusions and caveats: Detected in blood as well were most expanded thyroid clonotypes with frequency above 0.001.

Ophthalmopathy donors were characterized by moderate-to-severe activity, CAS of at least 3, NOSPECS of at least 4, and duration under 3 months. Orbital computed tomography and thyroid ultrasound, along with TRAb, serum thyroxine and clinical symptoms, underpinned diagnosis. CDR1 and CDR2 (germline): PRHDT, FYEKMQ (reference sequence). The CDR3 loop spans 17 amino acids. Trimming cost V 5 bases and J 6 bases; bases outside gene matches: 17. As regards this clonotype: Its specificity is unknown.

RNA transcripts provided the template for amplifying TCR beta CDR3 regions. Second-round multiplex PCR came after first-round RT-PCR with HTBI primers. A single record per CDR3 protein comes from TCRdb applying MiXCR to the multiplex PCR reads. The data hold more than 550,000 distinct CDR3 sequences, with approximately 39% observed a single time. The rearrangement joins TRBV13 to TRBJ2-3, with TRBD2 matching over 7 bases. This clonotype was obtained from an adult man with Graves' ophthalmopathy. Material for sequencing was peripheral blood. The CDR3 DNA is TGTGCCAGCAGCCACACGGCTGGCGGGGGAAGCGGGGATACGCAGTATTTT. As protein: CASSHTAGGGSGDTQYF.